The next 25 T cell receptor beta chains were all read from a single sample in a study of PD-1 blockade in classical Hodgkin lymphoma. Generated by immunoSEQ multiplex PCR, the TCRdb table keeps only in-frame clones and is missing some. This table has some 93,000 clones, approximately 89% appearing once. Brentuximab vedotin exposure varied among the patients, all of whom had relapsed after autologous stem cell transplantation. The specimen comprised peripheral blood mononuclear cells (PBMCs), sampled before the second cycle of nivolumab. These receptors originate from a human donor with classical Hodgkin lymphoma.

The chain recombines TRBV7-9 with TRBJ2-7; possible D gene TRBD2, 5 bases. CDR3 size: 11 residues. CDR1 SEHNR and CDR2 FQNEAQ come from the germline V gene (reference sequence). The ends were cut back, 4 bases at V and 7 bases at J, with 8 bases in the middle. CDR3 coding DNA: TGTGCCAGCAGCTCCGGGGAGGAGCAGTACTTC. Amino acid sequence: CASSSGEEQYF.

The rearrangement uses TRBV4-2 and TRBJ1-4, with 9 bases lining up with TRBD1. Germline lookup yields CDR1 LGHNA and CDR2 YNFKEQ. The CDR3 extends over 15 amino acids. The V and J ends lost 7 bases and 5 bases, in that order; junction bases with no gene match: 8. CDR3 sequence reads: CASKRIGTGNEKLFF. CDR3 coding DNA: TGTGCCAGCAAGAGAATCGGGACAGGGAATGAAAAACTGTTTTTT.

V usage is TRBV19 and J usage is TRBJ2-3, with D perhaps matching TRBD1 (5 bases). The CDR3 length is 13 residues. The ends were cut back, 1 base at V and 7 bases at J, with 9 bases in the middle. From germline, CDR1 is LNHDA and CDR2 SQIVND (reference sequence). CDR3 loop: CASSIGGSNTQYF. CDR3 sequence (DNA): TGTGCCAGTAGTATAGGGGGCAGTAATACGCAGTATTTT.

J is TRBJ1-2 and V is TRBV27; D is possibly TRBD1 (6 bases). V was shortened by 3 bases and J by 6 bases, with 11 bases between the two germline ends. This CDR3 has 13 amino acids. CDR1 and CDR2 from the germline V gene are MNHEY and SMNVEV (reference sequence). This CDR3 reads CASSLLGGDGYTF. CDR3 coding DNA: TGTGCCAGCAGTTTGCTGGGGGGCGATGGCTACACCTTC.

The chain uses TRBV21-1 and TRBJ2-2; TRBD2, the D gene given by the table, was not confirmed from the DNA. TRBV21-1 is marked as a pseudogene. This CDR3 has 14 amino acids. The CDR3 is CASPGLVITGELFF. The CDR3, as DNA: TGTGCCAGCCCGGGACTAGTGATCACCGGGGAGCTGTTTTTT.

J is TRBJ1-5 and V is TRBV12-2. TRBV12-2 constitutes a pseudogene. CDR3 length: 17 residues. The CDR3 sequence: CASRLISRESPNQPQHF. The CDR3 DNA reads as TGTGCAAGTCGCTTAATTTCGAGGGAATCCCCCAATCAGCCCCAGCATTTT.

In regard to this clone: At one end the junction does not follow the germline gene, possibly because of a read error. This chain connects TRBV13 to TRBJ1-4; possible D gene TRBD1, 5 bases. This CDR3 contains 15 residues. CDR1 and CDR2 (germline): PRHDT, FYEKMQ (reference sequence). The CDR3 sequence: CASSIGVPSNEKLFF. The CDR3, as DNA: TGTGCCAGCAGCATAGGGGTGCCGTCTAATGAAAAACTGTTTTTT.

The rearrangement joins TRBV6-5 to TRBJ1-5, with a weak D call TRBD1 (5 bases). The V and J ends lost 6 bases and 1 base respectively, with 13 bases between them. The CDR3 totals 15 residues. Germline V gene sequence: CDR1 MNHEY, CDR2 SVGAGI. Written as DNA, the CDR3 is TGTGCCAGCAGACGGACCAGGGAGAGCAATCAGCCCCAGCATTTT. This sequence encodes CASRRTRESNQPQHF.

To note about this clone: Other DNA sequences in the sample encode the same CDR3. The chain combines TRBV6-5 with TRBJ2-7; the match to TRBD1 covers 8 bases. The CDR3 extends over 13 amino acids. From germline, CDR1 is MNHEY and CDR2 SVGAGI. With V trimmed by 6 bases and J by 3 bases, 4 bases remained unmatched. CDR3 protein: CASRGTGGYEQYF. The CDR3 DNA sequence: TGTGCCAGCAGGGGAACAGGGGGCTACGAGCAGTACTTC.

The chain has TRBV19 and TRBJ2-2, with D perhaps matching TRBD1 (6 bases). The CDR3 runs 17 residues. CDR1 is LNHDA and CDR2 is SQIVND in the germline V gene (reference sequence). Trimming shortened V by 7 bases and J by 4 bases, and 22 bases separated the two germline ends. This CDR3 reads CASTSNGGLGATGELFF. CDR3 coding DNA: TGTGCCAGTACATCCAACGGCGGATTGGGGGCCACCGGGGAGCTGTTTTTT.

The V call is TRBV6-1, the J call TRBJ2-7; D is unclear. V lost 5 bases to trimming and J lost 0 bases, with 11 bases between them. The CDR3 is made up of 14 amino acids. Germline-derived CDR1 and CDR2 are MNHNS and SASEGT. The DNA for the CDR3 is TGTGCCAGCAGTAAACTTACCTTCTCCTACGAGCAGTACTTC. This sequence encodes CASSKLTFSYEQYF.

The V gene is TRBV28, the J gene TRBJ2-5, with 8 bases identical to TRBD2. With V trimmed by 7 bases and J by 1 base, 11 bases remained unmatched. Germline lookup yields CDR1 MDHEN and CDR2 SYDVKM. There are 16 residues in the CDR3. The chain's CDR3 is CASTFGLAGGQETQYF. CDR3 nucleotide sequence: TGTGCCAGCACCTTCGGGCTAGCGGGTGGCCAAGAGACCCAGTACTTC.

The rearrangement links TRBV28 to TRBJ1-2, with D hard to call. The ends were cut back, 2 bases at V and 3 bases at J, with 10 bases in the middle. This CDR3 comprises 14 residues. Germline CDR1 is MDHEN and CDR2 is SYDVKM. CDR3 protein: CASSLVAGYYGYTF. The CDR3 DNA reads TGTGCCAGCAGTTTAGTTGCGGGGTACTATGGCTACACCTTC.

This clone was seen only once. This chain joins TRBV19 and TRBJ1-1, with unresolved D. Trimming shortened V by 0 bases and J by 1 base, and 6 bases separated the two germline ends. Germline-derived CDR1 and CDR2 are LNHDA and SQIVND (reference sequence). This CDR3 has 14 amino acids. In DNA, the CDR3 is TGTGCCAGTAGTATAGAAGGGCGGAACACTGAAGCTTTCTTT. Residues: CASSIEGRNTEAFF.

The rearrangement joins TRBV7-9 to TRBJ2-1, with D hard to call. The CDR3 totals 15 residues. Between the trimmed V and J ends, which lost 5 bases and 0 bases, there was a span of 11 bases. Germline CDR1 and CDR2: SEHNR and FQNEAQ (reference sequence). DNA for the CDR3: TGTGCCAGCAGCCGGGCCGCGAGCTCCTACAATGAGCAGTTCTTC. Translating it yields CASSRAASSYNEQFF.

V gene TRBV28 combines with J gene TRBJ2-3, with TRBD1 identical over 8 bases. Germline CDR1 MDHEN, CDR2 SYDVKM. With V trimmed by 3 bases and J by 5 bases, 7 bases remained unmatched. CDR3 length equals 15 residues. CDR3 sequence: CASSFRGRLVDTQYF. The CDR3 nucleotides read TGTGCCAGCAGTTTCAGGGGGCGCTTAGTAGATACGCAGTATTTT.

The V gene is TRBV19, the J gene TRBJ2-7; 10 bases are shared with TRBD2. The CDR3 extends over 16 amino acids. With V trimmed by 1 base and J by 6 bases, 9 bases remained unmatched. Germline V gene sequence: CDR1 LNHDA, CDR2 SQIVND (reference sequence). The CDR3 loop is CASSIGVAGGRLEQYF. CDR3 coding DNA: TGTGCCAGTAGTATAGGGGTAGCGGGAGGACGGCTCGAGCAGTACTTC.

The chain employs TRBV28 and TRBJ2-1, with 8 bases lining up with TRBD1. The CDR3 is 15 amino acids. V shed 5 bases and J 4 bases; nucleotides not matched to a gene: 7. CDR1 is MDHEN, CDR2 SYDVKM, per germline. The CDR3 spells CASSRSGQGYNEQFF. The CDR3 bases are TGTGCCAGCAGTCGAAGTGGACAGGGATACAATGAGCAGTTCTTC.

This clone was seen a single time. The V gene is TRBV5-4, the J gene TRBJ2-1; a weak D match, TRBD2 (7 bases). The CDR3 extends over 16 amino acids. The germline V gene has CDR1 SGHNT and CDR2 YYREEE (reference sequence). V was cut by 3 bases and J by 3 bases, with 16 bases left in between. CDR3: CASSSAQRDNYNEQFF. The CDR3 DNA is TGTGCCAGCAGCTCAGCCCAGCGGGACAACTACAATGAGCAGTTCTTC. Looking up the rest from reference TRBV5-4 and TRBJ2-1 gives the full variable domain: ETGVTQSPTHLIKTRGQQVTLRCSSQSGHNTVSWYQQALGQGPQFIFQYYREEENGRGNFPPRFSGLQFPNYSSELNVNALELDDSALYLCASSSAQRDNYNEQFFGPGTRLTVL.

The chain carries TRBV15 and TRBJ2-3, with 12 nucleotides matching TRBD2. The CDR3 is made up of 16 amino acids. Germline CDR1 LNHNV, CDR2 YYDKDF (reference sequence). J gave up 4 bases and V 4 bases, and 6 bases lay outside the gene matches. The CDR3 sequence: CATSTRLAGVADTQYF. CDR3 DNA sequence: TGTGCCACCAGCACAAGACTAGCGGGAGTAGCAGATACGCAGTATTTT.

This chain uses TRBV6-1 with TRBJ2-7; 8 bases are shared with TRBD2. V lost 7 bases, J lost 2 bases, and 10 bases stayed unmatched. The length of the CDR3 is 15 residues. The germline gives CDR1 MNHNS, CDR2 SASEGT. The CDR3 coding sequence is TGTGCCAGCAATTCCCGGGGGGGAGGGCCCTACGAGCAGTACTTC. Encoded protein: CASNSRGGGPYEQYF.

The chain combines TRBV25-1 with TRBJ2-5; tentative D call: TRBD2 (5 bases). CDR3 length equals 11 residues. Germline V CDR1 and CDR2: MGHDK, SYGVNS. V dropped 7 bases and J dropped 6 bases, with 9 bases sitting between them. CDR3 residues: CASNRDKTQYF. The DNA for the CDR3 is TGTGCCAGCAATCGGGATAAGACCCAGTACTTC.

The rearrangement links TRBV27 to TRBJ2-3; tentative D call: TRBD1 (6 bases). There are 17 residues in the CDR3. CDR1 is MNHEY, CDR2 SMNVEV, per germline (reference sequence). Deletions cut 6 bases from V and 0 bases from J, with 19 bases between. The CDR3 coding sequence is TGTGCCAGCAGGGAACAGGGTTGGTACCCTAGCACAGATACGCAGTATTTT. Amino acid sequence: CASREQGWYPSTDTQYF.

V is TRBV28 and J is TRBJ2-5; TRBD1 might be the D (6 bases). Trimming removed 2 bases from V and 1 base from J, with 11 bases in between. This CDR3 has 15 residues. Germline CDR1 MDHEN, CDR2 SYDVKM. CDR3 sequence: CASSLEDSFQETQYF. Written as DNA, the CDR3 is TGTGCCAGCAGTTTAGAGGACAGCTTCCAAGAGACCCAGTACTTC. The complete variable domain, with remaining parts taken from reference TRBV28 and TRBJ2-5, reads DVKVTQSSRYLVKRTGEKVFLECVQDMDHENMFWYRQDPGLGLRLIYFSYDVKMKEKGDIPEGYSVSREKKERFSLILESASTNQTSMYLCASSLEDSFQETQYFGPGTRLLVL.

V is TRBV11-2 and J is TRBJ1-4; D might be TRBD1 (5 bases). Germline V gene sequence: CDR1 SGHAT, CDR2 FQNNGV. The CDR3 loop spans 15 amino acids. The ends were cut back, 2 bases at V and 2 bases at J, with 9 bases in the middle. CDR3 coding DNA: TGTGCCAGCAGCTTACTAGGGGTGACTAATGAAAAACTGTTTTTT. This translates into CASSLLGVTNEKLFF.